This T cell receptor (beta chain) was captured in a study of blood T cell repertoires in COVID-19. How the authors handled the data: Amplification of reference gene primers was used by the study to estimate nucleated cell counts. TCRdb keeps only in-frame clones here, not all; method: immunoSEQ multiplex PCR. That table is the source of V, J and clone size, and D and trimming were worked out from the DNA. There are about 260,000 clones in the sample; roughly 85% occur only once, and 10% to 15% lies in the top ten. V was clipped by 5 bases and J by 6 bases, with 10 bases between them. Per the germline V gene, CDR1 is DFQATT and CDR2 is SNEGSKA (reference sequence). The CDR3 contains 11 residues.

This rearrangement joins TRBV20-1 to TRBJ1-1, with D unresolved. Sequencing was performed on peripheral blood. The source is a human donor in a cohort sampled during active COVID-19. The CDR3 protein is CSAPRMAEAFF. In DNA, the CDR3 is TGCAGTGCTCCGAGGATGGCTGAAGCTTTCTTT.